What follows describes a single T cell receptor (beta chain). This clone was detected only once. Its target antigen remains unknown. No base-level quality is on record; no much larger clone is a single base apart. The CDR3 regions of human TCRbeta chains were analyzed by immunosequencing. The original pipeline was this. Repertoire TCRs were matched against a reference library of SARS-CoV-2-specific TCRs generated with the MIRA antigen-specificity platform. Breadth meant the fraction of unique TCRs that were SARS-CoV-2-associated, whereas depth meant the fraction of total T cells that were SARS-CoV-2-associated. Using the MIRA data, each spike-specific TCR was assigned both to the spike region to which the TCR was reactive and to a CD4 or CD8 class. Log10-transformed breadth and depth values were compared by one-way ANOVA with Sidak's multiple comparisons tests. TCRdb's version of the immuneACCESS table is confined to in-frame rearrangements and falls short of the full clone set. An unresolved V gene accounts for under half of the shortfall where checked; the remainder is of unknown origin. V and J calls plus clone size are reproduced from that table; the DNA served to infer D and trimming. In all, the sample holds 100,000 to 150,000 clones, and more than 75% of those were seen once. The biggest ten clones account for about 10% of the sample.

From the cysteine up to the phenylalanine, the CDR3 has a length of 17 residues. Kept here is only the CDR3 DNA, which spans 51 bases and is read in frame from base 1. The germline V gene sets CDR1 to MDHEN and CDR2 to SYDVKM. For this chain, trimming is 5 bases at the V end and 1 base at the J end, and the number of junction bases without a gene match is 12. These data belong to a study of T cell responses to AZD1222 COVID-19 vaccine (dated by TCRdb to the early 2020s). As for the study more broadly: AZD1222 recipients with second doses at about 4 weeks or about 12 weeks were pooled, because spike-specific TCR depth and breadth did not differ between schedules. A total of under 250 trial participants underwent TCR sequencing, of whom about 200 had received two doses of AZD1222 and some 25 had received two doses of the MenACWY control vaccine. Trial participants were enrolled into age subgroups of 18-55, 56-69 and 70-plus years, which contained about 150, 28 and 57 TCR-sequenced participants, respectively. The study at large found these results: Participants were mostly white British and included more females than males, and it was suggested by the authors that clonal diversity may have been underestimated. After two AZD1222 doses, spike-specific TCR breadth and depth were significantly higher than at day 0 and than in MenACWY recipients. Because no samples from the day 14 peak response were available, repertoires could be characterized only after the peak T cell response. Conclusions about previously exposed vaccinees are limited because only a handful of AZD1222 recipients were SARS-CoV-2 seropositive at baseline. The 56-69-year group was small, and its depth increase did not reach significance, likely because of low power. CD4 TCRs associated with the vaccine covered the entire spike protein, and the dominant responses were in regions 160-218 and 743-854. Reportedly, almost half of the unique spike-specific TCRs recognized epitopes lying outside the regions that are mutated in the B.1.351 and B.1.1.7 variants.

In light of the paper, this sample's time point label describes: baseline before first vaccination. Vaccinee samples were obtained from the UK trials COV001 and COV002, which included a single-blind randomized controlled phase 2/3 trial of AZD1222 (ChAdOx1 nCoV-19) in healthy adults. Trial participant PBMC samples were collected at day 0 and day 28 after the second dose for TCRbeta chain sequencing. The sequence joins TRBV28 to TRBJ2-7; TRBD1 agrees with 9 junctional bases. The receptor comes from an adult in good health. The material sequenced was peripheral blood, taken on day 0 of AZD1222 vaccination. For the CDR3, the sequence is CASSLLGTGRGSYEQYF. The bases read TGTGCCAGCAGTCTACTTGGGACAGGGCGGGGATCCTACGAGCAGTACTTC.